This T cell receptor beta chain was recorded in a study of blood T cell repertoires in COVID-19. On the study more broadly: Samples of COVID-19 (acute and convalescent) were obtained from the United States, Italy and Spain. PBMCs, B-cell-depleted T cells, or T cells provided the cDNA or gDNA that made up the material.

Per the original methods: Reference gene primers were amplified, and this amplification served to estimate nucleated cell counts. Using immunoSEQ multiplex PCR, the repertoire was profiled, and TCRdb retains in-frame clones only, with some absent. V and J calls and clone size are as listed in that table; D and trimming were resolved from the DNA. Among more than 85,000 clones listed, approximately 90% were seen once. The CDR3 runs to 15 residues. From germline, CDR1 is MNHEY and CDR2 SVGAGI. J gave up 5 bases and V 6 bases, and 8 bases lay outside the gene matches. The source material was peripheral blood. The origin of this receptor is a man aged 45 to 65 with active COVID-19. The chain links TRBV6-5 to TRBJ2-3; 10 bases line up with TRBD2. The CDR3 region has the DNA TGTGCCAGCAGCCCGCCTAGCGGGGGAGTAGATACGCAGTATTTT. Encoded protein: CASSPPSGGVDTQYF.